Shown below are 19 T cell receptor beta chains from a single sample sequenced in a study of cytomegalovirus exposure and HLA in healthy donors. With 60 Vbeta and 13 Jbeta primers, the PCR was carried out. Clones were read by immunoSEQ multiplex PCR, and TCRdb kept only the in-frame ones, dropping some. The top ten hold roughly 2.9% of the sample, which has roughly 140,000 clones, around 82% seen once. Sequences were obtained from PBMCs. These receptors were taken from a female donor in good health and CMV-seronegative.

This chain links TRBV5-4 with TRBJ1-2, with D maybe TRBD1 (5 bases). Trimming stripped 0 bases from V and 8 bases from J, with 17 bases between. Germline V gene data show CDR1 as SGHNT and CDR2 as YYREEE (reference sequence). This CDR3 has 15 amino acids. The CDR3: CASSLGTLNPEGYTF. The DNA of the CDR3 is TGTGCCAGCAGCTTGGGGACATTAAATCCAGAGGGCTACACCTTC.

J is TRBJ1-2 and V is TRBV7-9, with TRBD1 identical over 11 bases. The germline V gene has CDR1 SEHNR and CDR2 FQNEAQ (reference sequence). The CDR3 consists of 15 residues. Trimming removed 4 bases from V and 4 bases from J; junction bases left unmatched: 5. The CDR3 protein is CASSSRDRGTYGYTF. The CDR3 DNA sequence: TGTGCCAGCAGCTCCCGGGACAGGGGGACCTATGGCTACACCTTC.

The chain joins TRBV5-1 to TRBJ2-2; D uncertain. This CDR3 comprises 17 residues. The V and J ends lost 0 bases and 1 base respectively, with 13 bases between them. The germline V gene has CDR1 SGHRS and CDR2 YFSETQ. As DNA, the CDR3 is TGCGCCAGCAGCTTGGTTTGGGCCGACCGGAACACCGGGGAGCTGTTTTTT. This gives the protein CASSLVWADRNTGELFF. The full variable domain, completed using reference TRBV5-1 and TRBJ2-2, is KAGVTQTPRYLIKTRGQQVTLSCSPISGHRSVSWYQQTPGQGLQFLFEYFSETQRNKGNFPGRFSGRQFSNSRSEMNVSTLELGDSALYLCASSLVWADRNTGELFFGEGSRLTVL.

This chain joins TRBV5-6 and TRBJ1-4; D remains ambiguous. The CDR3 runs to 12 residues. V dropped 5 bases and J dropped 8 bases, with 10 bases sitting between them. Germline V gene data show CDR1 as SGHDT and CDR2 as YYEEEE. The chain's CDR3 is CASSFGGEKLFF. The CDR3 DNA is TGTGCCAGCAGTTTTGGTGGCGAAAAACTGTTTTTT.

The rearrangement joins TRBV11-2 to TRBJ2-7; 9 bases match TRBD2. Germline V lookup: CDR1 SGHAT, CDR2 FQNNGV. J gave up 1 base and V 3 bases, and 1 base lay outside the gene matches. The CDR3 runs to 14 residues. The CDR3 spells CASSFSGRSYEQYF. CDR3 bases: TGTGCCAGCAGCTTTAGCGGGAGATCCTACGAGCAGTACTTC.

The gene calls are TRBV4-1 and TRBJ2-5, with D perhaps TRBD2 (5 bases). CDR3 length: 13 residues. Germline V lookup: CDR1 MGHRA, CDR2 YSYEKL. Trimming cost V 0 bases and J 7 bases, with 9 bases left between them. The CDR3 region has the DNA TGCGCCAGCAGCCAAGAGCCGGGATGGACCCAGTACTTC. Translated, it gives CASSQEPGWTQYF.

V and J are TRBV2 and TRBJ2-3, with D possibly matching TRBD2 (6 bases). Per the germline V gene, CDR1 is SNHLY and CDR2 is FYNNEI. Trimming left V 8 bases short and J 5 bases short, with 20 bases between. CDR3 length: 15 amino acids. Here the CDR3 DNA reads TGTGCCAGCGTCGTGGACCAGGGAGGCGGAGATACGCAGTATTTT. Its protein is CASVVDQGGGDTQYF.

The J gene is TRBJ2-7, the V gene TRBV7-3; D perhaps matches TRBD2 (5 bases). CDR3 length equals 13 residues. V dropped 1 base and J dropped 9 bases, with 13 bases sitting between them. Germline V gene sequence: CDR1 SGHTA, CDR2 FQGTGA. This chain's CDR3 is CASSLSFGERQYF. CDR3 nucleotides: TGTGCCAGCAGCTTAAGCTTTGGGGAGAGGCAGTACTTC.

This clone was found a few times. The V gene is TRBV6-5, the J gene TRBJ1-5, with D unclear. V gave up 4 bases and J gave up 0 bases, with 7 bases separating them. This CDR3 comprises 14 residues. CDR1 MNHEY and CDR2 SVGAGI come from the germline V gene. The CDR3 is CASSSSVSNQPQHF. The CDR3 DNA sequence: TGTGCCAGCAGTTCGTCCGTTAGCAATCAGCCCCAGCATTTT.

CDR3 in amino acids: CASSLPDRGPEETQYF. The CDR3 DNA sequence: TGTGCCAGCAGCTTACCTGACAGGGGGCCGGAGGAGACCCAGTACTTC. The chain joins TRBV7-8 to TRBJ2-5; 10 bases agree with TRBD1. The J segment lost 5 bases and the V segment lost 2 bases, leaving 8 bases of the junction unmatched. The CDR3 runs 16 residues. CDR1 and CDR2 (germline): SGHVS, FQNEAQ.

The chain carries TRBV6-5 and TRBJ1-2; D unclear. Germline CDR1 and CDR2: MNHEY and SVGAGI. This CDR3 is built from 12 residues. V dropped 7 bases and J dropped 2 bases, with 8 bases sitting between them. The CDR3 region has the DNA TGTGCCAGCAAGCGGGCAAACTATGGCTACACCTTC. Its translation: CASKRANYGYTF.

The chain combines TRBV13 with TRBJ2-2; 10 bases are shared with TRBD2. This CDR3 has 18 residues. After removal of 2 bases from V and 0 bases from J, the junction contained 6 bases not matched to a gene. The germline V gene encodes CDR1 PRHDT and CDR2 FYEKMQ (reference sequence). The CDR3 DNA follows: TGTGCCAGCAGCTTAACCCCCCTAGCGGGGGCGAACACCGGGGAGCTGTTTTTT. Encoded protein: CASSLTPLAGANTGELFF.

This clone showed up just a few times. The genes are TRBV2 and TRBJ1-1; 7 nucleotides agree with TRBD1. Germline CDR1 and CDR2: SNHLY and FYNNEI. The CDR3 runs to 12 residues. V lost 4 bases and J lost 5; bases outside the gene matches: 1. CDR3 in amino acids: CASSGDSTEAFF. Here the CDR3 DNA reads TGTGCCAGCAGTGGGGACAGTACTGAAGCTTTCTTT. The whole variable domain, filled in from reference TRBV2 and TRBJ1-1, reads EPEVTQTPSHQVTQMGQEVILRCVPISNHLYFYWYRQILGQKVEFLVSFYNNEISEKSEIFDDQFSVERPDGSNFTLKIRSTKLEDSAMYFCASSGDSTEAFFGQGTRLTVV.

The V gene is TRBV5-1, the J gene TRBJ2-7; 11 nucleotides match TRBD2. CDR1 SGHRS and CDR2 YFSETQ come from the germline V gene. The CDR3 is made up of 19 amino acids. V gave up 6 bases and J gave up 5 bases; unmatched junction bases: 22. The CDR3 reads CASTSSITSGSRIAHEQYF. The CDR3 DNA is TGCGCCAGCACCTCAAGCATTACTAGCGGGAGTAGAATCGCCCACGAGCAGTACTTC.

The chain combines TRBV28 with TRBJ2-1; maybe TRBD2 (6 bases). Trimming shortened V by 3 bases and J by 6 bases, and 12 bases separated the two germline ends. Per germline, CDR1 MDHEN and CDR2 SYDVKM. This CDR3 is 14 amino acids long. This CDR3 is CASSFGFGSNEQFF. CDR3 in DNA: TGTGCCAGCAGTTTTGGATTCGGGAGCAATGAGCAGTTCTTC. Full variable domain (missing parts from reference TRBV28 and TRBJ2-1): DVKVTQSSRYLVKRTGEKVFLECVQDMDHENMFWYRQDPGLGLRLIYFSYDVKMKEKGDIPEGYSVSREKKERFSLILESASTNQTSMYLCASSFGFGSNEQFFGPGTRLTVL.

The rearrangement uses TRBV5-1 and TRBJ2-1, with D possibly being TRBD2 (6 bases). V gave up 1 base and J gave up 4 bases, with 12 bases separating them. This CDR3 is built from 15 residues. CDR1 is SGHRS and CDR2 is YFSETQ in the germline V gene. The chain's CDR3 is CASSLFREPYNEQFF. CDR3 in DNA: TGCGCCAGCAGCTTGTTCCGGGAGCCATACAATGAGCAGTTCTTC.

This chain joins TRBV27 and TRBJ1-1; 8 positions agree with TRBD1. This CDR3 region has 14 residues. V lost 6 bases to trimming and J lost 5 bases; unmatched junction nucleotides: 8. The V gene's germline CDR1 is MNHEY and CDR2 SMNVEV (reference sequence). The CDR3 DNA reads as TGTGCCAGCAGCCCGGACAGGGTGCGGACTGAAGCTTTCTTT. Amino acids: CASSPDRVRTEAFF.

The chain couples TRBV13 to TRBJ2-3; no definite D call. This CDR3 is built from 15 residues. Trimming left V 5 bases short and J 0 bases short, with 12 bases between. Germline V gene lookup returns CDR1 PRHDT and CDR2 FYEKMQ (reference sequence). This CDR3 reads CASSPRSSSTDTQYF. The DNA for the CDR3 is TGTGCCAGCAGCCCCCGGAGTTCTAGCACAGATACGCAGTATTTT.

The J gene is TRBJ1-1, the V gene TRBV7-8, with TRBD1 matching 7 bases. J was trimmed by 8 bases and V by 1 base; bases with no gene match: 10. The germline V gene encodes CDR1 SGHVS and CDR2 FQNEAQ. The CDR3 contains 15 residues. The chain's CDR3 is CASSLVALTGPEAFF. The CDR3 DNA is TGTGCCAGCAGCTTAGTGGCGTTGACAGGGCCGGAAGCTTTCTTT.